Each of the 13 T cell receptor beta chains below was sequenced from the same sample in a study of technical replicates of blood from four donors. TCRdb's copy holds only in-frame clones and misses some; the assay was immunoSEQ multiplex PCR. The data contain about 97,000 clones, 95% to 96% of them singletons. The material sequenced was T cells isolated from PBMCs. These receptors all come from a human donor in good health.

The chain links TRBV28 to TRBJ1-2, with 7 bases lining up with TRBD1. CDR1 MDHEN and CDR2 SYDVKM come from the germline V gene. V gave up 10 bases and J gave up 4 bases; unmatched junction bases: 24. The CDR3 loop spans 18 amino acids. For the CDR3, the DNA is TGTGCCACCCTAGATCCGGGACAGCTATCCTTGACACTCTATGGCTACACCTTC. Amino acids: CATLDPGQLSLTLYGYTF.

The chain combines TRBV7-3 with TRBJ1-5; TRBD1 is a possible D gene (6 bases). Trimming cost V 5 bases and J 2 bases, with 7 bases left between them. The CDR3 is 13 residues long. Germline CDR1 SGHTA, CDR2 FQGTGA. The CDR3 reads CASSHRGNQPQHF. DNA of the CDR3: TGTGCCAGCAGCCACAGGGGCAATCAGCCCCAGCATTTT.

The chain uses TRBV27 and TRBJ2-7; the D is unclear. V lost 7 bases and J lost 6, with 10 bases in between. The CDR3 has 11 residues. In germline, CDR1 is MNHEY, CDR2 SMNVEV (reference sequence). CDR3 in amino acids: CASTHTGEQYF. The CDR3 nucleotides are TGTGCCAGCACCCATACTGGCGAGCAGTACTTC.

The chain employs TRBV7-6 and TRBJ2-1; D may be TRBD2 (6 bases). CDR1 is SGHVS and CDR2 is FNYEAQ in the germline V gene. This CDR3 is built from 12 residues. The V gene lost 4 bases and the J gene lost 8 bases, with 9 bases spanning the gap. In DNA form, the CDR3 reads TGTGCCAGCAGCTGGGAGGCCGATGAGCAGTTCTTC. As protein: CASSWEADEQFF.

This CDR3 is CASSVGVPIQYF. The CDR3 nucleotides are TGTGCCAGCAGTGTAGGAGTTCCAATTCAGTACTTC. The chain links TRBV6-1 to TRBJ2-4; no clear D gene. This CDR3 is built from 12 residues. The germline V and J ends were trimmed by 4 bases and 10 bases, with 11 bases remaining between them. In germline, CDR1 is MNHNS, CDR2 SASEGT.

V usage is TRBV4-1 and J usage is TRBJ1-4, with a tentative D call TRBD1 (5 bases). V was shortened by 1 base and J by 5 bases, with 14 bases between the two germline ends. This CDR3 has 16 residues. Per the germline V gene, CDR1 is MGHRA and CDR2 is YSYEKL. The CDR3 here is CASSQGGGTENEKLFF. The CDR3 nucleotides are TGCGCCAGCAGCCAAGGCGGCGGGACGGAAAATGAAAAACTGTTTTTT.

The chain couples TRBV19 to TRBJ1-4; D unresolved. Trimming shortened V by 4 bases and J by 4 bases, and 10 bases separated the two germline ends. The CDR3 totals 14 residues. The germline gives CDR1 LNHDA, CDR2 SQIVND (reference sequence). For the CDR3, the DNA is TGTGCCAGTAGTACAACAGCCTTTAATGAAAAACTGTTTTTT. Translation: CASSTTAFNEKLFF. Using reference TRBV19 and TRBJ1-4 for the parts outside the CDR3, the full variable domain is DGGITQSPKYLFRKEGQNVTLSCEQNLNHDAMYWYRQDPGQGLRLIYYSQIVNDFQKGDIAEGYSVSREKKESFPLTVTSAQKNPTAFYLCASSTTAFNEKLFFGSGTQLSVL.

V gene TRBV2 combines with J gene TRBJ2-1, with a tentative D call TRBD2 (6 bases). Germline V CDR1 and CDR2: SNHLY, FYNNEI. The CDR3 length is 13 residues. Deletions cut 4 bases from V and 11 bases from J, with 15 bases between. CDR3 DNA sequence: TGTGCCAGCAGTGGGTCTAGCGCGTCGCAGCAGTTCTTC. This codes for CASSGSSASQQFF.

This chain uses TRBV27 with TRBJ2-7; D remains unclear. CDR3 length: 14 residues. Trimming cost V 0 bases and J 2 bases, with 8 bases left between them. Germline V gene sequence: CDR1 MNHEY, CDR2 SMNVEV (reference sequence). The CDR3 reads CASSLSRVTYEQYF. The CDR3 coding sequence is TGTGCCAGCAGTTTATCTCGGGTTACCTACGAGCAGTACTTC.

V and J are TRBV7-2 and TRBJ2-1, with 7 bases lining up with TRBD2. This CDR3 is built from 17 residues. Germline lookup yields CDR1 SGHTA and CDR2 FQGNSA. The V and J ends lost 4 bases and 8 bases, in that order; junction bases with no gene match: 17. The CDR3 reads CASSSTRDYYKMDEQFF. The CDR3 DNA follows: TGTGCCAGCAGCTCGACCCGGGACTATTATAAGATGGATGAGCAGTTCTTC.

This rearrangement joins TRBV5-8 to TRBJ2-1; D might be TRBD2 (6 bases). V was clipped by 3 bases and J by 8 bases, with 18 bases between them. Germline V gene data show CDR1 as SGHTS and CDR2 as YDEGEE. The CDR3 length is 15 residues. The CDR3 DNA reads as TGTGCCAGCAGCTCCGTGTCGGGAGTCTTCGATGAGCAGTTCTTC. As protein: CASSSVSGVFDEQFF.

The J gene is TRBJ1-2, the V gene TRBV18, with 9 bases identical to TRBD1. V trimming: 3 bases; J trimming: 0 bases; junction bases outside the gene matches: 5. Germline V gives CDR1 KGHSH, CDR2 LQKENI. This CDR3 has 16 residues. CDR3 DNA sequence: TGTGCCAGCTCACCGGGACAGGGAAAGCCTAACTATGGCTACACCTTC. This translates into CASSPGQGKPNYGYTF.

The rearrangement uses TRBV7-3 and TRBJ1-1; 7 positions match TRBD1. With 7 bases clipped from V and 1 base from J, the junction kept 9 bases outside the gene matches. This CDR3 is 15 amino acids long. Germline CDR1 is SGHTA and CDR2 is FQGTGA. The CDR3 loop is CASTQEAGGNTEAFF. The DNA of the CDR3 is TGTGCCAGCACCCAGGAGGCAGGGGGGAACACTGAAGCTTTCTTT.